This T cell receptor beta chain was captured in a study of T cells in localized non-small cell lung cancer. The study, taken as a whole, reports: Detection in adjacent lung was observed for a median 57 of the top 100 tumor clones.

Worth noting for this clone: Its cognate antigen is unknown.

Sequencing used immunoSEQ multiplex PCR; TCRdb keeps in-frame clones, though not all of them. The table lists tens of thousands of clones, about nine tenths of them singletons. V was pared by 3 bases and J by 0 bases, with 12 bases between. This CDR3 is built from 16 residues. From germline, CDR1 is LNHDA and CDR2 SQIVND (reference sequence). The material was peripheral blood, obtained before any cancer treatment. The chain combines TRBV19 with TRBJ2-1; a weak D match, TRBD2 (5 bases). The sequence was collected from a woman aged 35 to 70 with stage I lung adenocarcinoma. The CDR3 loop reads CASSIAGRRSYNEQFF. The CDR3, as DNA: TGTGCCAGTAGTATCGCGGGCAGGCGCTCCTACAATGAGCAGTTCTTC.